A single sample gave rise to the 26 T cell receptor beta chains below, sequenced in a study of OX40 agonist ivuxolimab in advanced cancers. This table comes from immunoSEQ multiplex PCR, and its TCRdb copy is limited to in-frame clones, with some not included. The sample holds around 84,000 clones; around 85% are singletons and the top ten take approximately 7%. Sequenced material: CD4+ or CD8+ T cells sorted from blood, taken in a trial of the OX40 agonist ivuxolimab. These receptors were collected from an adult with an advanced solid tumor such as melanoma, head and neck, liver or kidney cancer.

This chain uses TRBV2 with TRBJ2-1; the D is unclear. The CDR3 totals 12 residues. Trimming took 1 base from V and 9 from J, leaving 7 bases between them. Germline lookup yields CDR1 SNHLY and CDR2 FYNNEI. The CDR3 here is CASSEGQLEQFF. For the CDR3, the DNA is TGTGCCAGCAGTGAAGGGCAGCTTGAGCAGTTCTTC.

V and J are TRBV7-9 and TRBJ2-5; 8 bases agree with TRBD1. CDR1 is SEHNR and CDR2 is FQNEAQ in the germline V gene (reference sequence). The CDR3 length is 16 residues. V shed 2 bases, J shed 3 bases, and the junction held 8 bases outside the gene matches. CDR3 DNA sequence: TGTGCCAGCAGCTTATCCGACAGGGGCATAGAAGAGACCCAGTACTTC. Residues: CASSLSDRGIEETQYF.

J is TRBJ2-1 and V is TRBV7-9; D call uncertain. Trimming took 5 bases from V and 9 from J, leaving 11 bases between them. The germline V gene encodes CDR1 SEHNR and CDR2 FQNEAQ (reference sequence). The CDR3 runs to 12 residues. This CDR3 is CASSHPIGEQFF. The CDR3 nucleotides are TGTGCCAGCAGCCACCCCATAGGTGAGCAGTTCTTC.

V is TRBV19 and J is TRBJ1-5, with unresolved D. Between the trimmed V and J ends, which lost 7 bases and 0 bases, there was a span of 13 bases. The germline gives CDR1 LNHDA, CDR2 SQIVND (reference sequence). This CDR3 comprises 15 residues. As DNA, the CDR3 is TGTGCCAGTACTCCACGGGGAGCTAGCAATCAGCCCCAGCATTTT. This encodes CASTPRGASNQPQHF.

The chain recombines TRBV5-1 with TRBJ2-3; D gene uncertain. V was pared by 0 bases and J by 3 bases, with 8 bases between. This CDR3 is 14 amino acids long. The germline V gene encodes CDR1 SGHRS and CDR2 YFSETQ. CDR3 in amino acids: CASSLAVETDTQYF. Here the CDR3 DNA reads TGCGCCAGCAGCTTGGCGGTTGAGACAGATACGCAGTATTTT.

The chain combines TRBV7-2 with TRBJ1-1, with a tentative D call TRBD1 (6 bases). V shed 3 bases and J shed 6 bases, with 17 bases lying between them. This CDR3 region has 15 residues. Germline V CDR1 and CDR2: SGHTA, FQGNSA. The CDR3 sequence: CASSLTSGEGPEAFF. The CDR3 nucleotides are TGTGCCAGCAGCTTGACGTCAGGGGAGGGTCCTGAAGCTTTCTTT.

This chain uses TRBV19 with TRBJ2-2, with 12 positions matching TRBD2. The CDR3 is 19 amino acids. Trimming took 3 bases from V and 2 from J; bases not matched to a gene: 10. CDR1 is LNHDA, CDR2 SQIVND, per germline (reference sequence). CDR3 amino acids: CASSIRLAGVGGNTGELFF. The DNA for the CDR3 is TGTGCCAGTAGTATCAGACTAGCGGGAGTGGGGGGAAACACCGGGGAGCTGTTTTTT.

V usage is TRBV6-5 and J usage is TRBJ1-5; D ambiguous. The CDR3 is 15 amino acids. Germline values: CDR1 MNHEY, CDR2 SVGAGI. Trimming pared 0 bases from V and 1 base from J, leaving 7 bases between. The CDR3 nucleotides read TGTGCCAGCAGTTACTCCGGTGAGAGCAATCAGCCCCAGCATTTT. Its protein product is CASSYSGESNQPQHF.

V gene TRBV30 combines with J gene TRBJ2-7; D may match TRBD1 or TRBD2 (5 bases each). The germline CDR1 and CDR2 sequences are GTSNPN and SVGIG (reference sequence). Trimming removed 4 bases at V and 5 bases at J, with 21 bases between. This CDR3 contains 15 residues. In DNA, the CDR3 is TGTGCCTGGACCTTGGGACCGAGGGGCATCCACGAGCAGTACTTC. This codes for CAWTLGPRGIHEQYF.

V usage is TRBV7-6 and J usage is TRBJ2-1; possibly TRBD1 for D (8 bases). Trimming removed 2 bases from V and 5 bases from J, with 13 bases in between. This CDR3 region has 15 residues. Germline CDR1 SGHVS, CDR2 FNYEAQ. The CDR3 here is CASSLSGTGHNEQFF. For the CDR3, the DNA is TGTGCCAGCAGCTTAAGCGGGACAGGACACAATGAGCAGTTCTTC.

This clone is a singleton in its sample. The chain is built from TRBV18 and TRBJ2-7, with 8 bases matching TRBD1. Germline CDR1 and CDR2: KGHSH and LQKENI. The CDR3 contains 15 residues. Trimming took 4 bases from V and 2 from J; bases not matched to a gene: 7. CDR3 sequence: CASSQGTGVTYEQYF. CDR3 sequence (DNA): TGTGCCAGCTCACAAGGGACAGGTGTCACCTACGAGCAGTACTTC.

The chain is built from TRBV9 and TRBJ2-5; 7 bases map to TRBD2. J was trimmed by 2 bases and V by 5 bases; bases with no gene match: 9. The CDR3 sequence is 15 residues long. The germline CDR1 and CDR2 sequences are SGDLS and YYNGEE. The CDR3 DNA reads as TGTGCCAGCAGTCTGGGGGGGGTTTCGCAAGAGACCCAGTACTTC. It specifies CASSLGGVSQETQYF. The whole variable domain, filled in from reference TRBV9 and TRBJ2-5, reads DSGVTQTPKHLITATGQRVTLRCSPRSGDLSVYWYQQSLDQGLQFLIQYYNGEERAKGNILERFSAQQFPDLHSELNLSSLELGDSALYFCASSLGGVSQETQYFGPGTRLLVL.

The V gene is TRBV9, the J gene TRBJ1-3; 9 bases match TRBD1. CDR1 and CDR2 (germline): SGDLS, YYNGEE. The CDR3 covers 16 residues. V shed 4 bases, J shed 4 bases, and the junction held 9 bases outside the gene matches. CDR3 sequence (DNA): TGTGCCAGCAGCCTCCAGACAGGGGGTACAGGAAACACCATATATTTT. Translating gives CASSLQTGGTGNTIYF.

The count of this clone is one. This chain connects TRBV6-6 to TRBJ1-2; D unresolved. The V end was cut by 2 bases, the J end by 4 bases, with 5 bases between. This CDR3 spans 12 amino acids. From germline, CDR1 is MNHNY and CDR2 SVGAGI (reference sequence). The CDR3 DNA is TGTGCCAGCAGTTACAGGTTCTATGGCTACACCTTC. Amino acid sequence: CASSYRFYGYTF.

This clone was picked up one time. J is TRBJ1-1 and V is TRBV6-5, with D hard to call. The germline CDR1 and CDR2 sequences are MNHEY and SVGAGI. V was trimmed by 2 bases and J by 1 base, leaving 5 bases between them. The CDR3 is made up of 13 amino acids. Here the CDR3 DNA reads TGTGCCAGCAGTTACCGACAGAACACTGAAGCTTTCTTT. Translation gives CASSYRQNTEAFF.

The chain joins TRBV27 to TRBJ2-5; possible D gene TRBD1, 7 bases. CDR1 is MNHEY, CDR2 SMNVEV, per germline (reference sequence). This CDR3 contains 13 residues. V gave up 6 bases and J gave up 5 bases, with 13 bases separating them. The CDR3 nucleotides read TGTGCCAGCAGCTTCAGGGGGAGGGAGACCCAGTACTTC. Its translation is CASSFRGRETQYF.

This clone occurred a few times. CDR3 in amino acids: CASSLDGLAGGPSSYNEQFF. DNA for the CDR3: TGTGCCAGCAGCTTAGATGGACTAGCGGGAGGGCCTAGCTCCTACAATGAGCAGTTCTTC. The V gene is TRBV11-2, the J gene TRBJ2-1; 15 positions agree with TRBD2. V trimming: 0 bases; J trimming: 0 bases; junction bases outside the gene matches: 6. There are 20 residues in the CDR3. Germline V gene sequence: CDR1 SGHAT, CDR2 FQNNGV.

This clone was observed a few times. The V gene is TRBV5-1, the J gene TRBJ1-6, with D uncertain. Trimming shortened V by 6 bases and J by 5 bases, and 15 bases separated the two germline ends. This CDR3 has 15 amino acids. Germline CDR1 is SGHRS and CDR2 is YFSETQ. CDR3 sequence reads: CASTKSISNNSPLHF. CDR3 DNA sequence: TGCGCCAGCACAAAAAGCATTTCCAATAATTCACCCCTCCACTTT.

The V gene is TRBV5-1, the J gene TRBJ1-5; 7 bases map to TRBD1. The CDR3 contains 17 residues. V dropped 0 bases and J dropped 5; count of bases not matched to a gene: 11. Germline CDR1 and CDR2: SGHRS and YFSETQ. For the CDR3, the DNA is TGCGCCAGCAGCTTGGGGGGACCGACAGGGAATGATCAGCCCCAGCATTTT. Residues: CASSLGGPTGNDQPQHF.

The chain carries TRBV5-8 and TRBJ1-5, with a possible D match to TRBD1 (6 bases). Germline V lookup: CDR1 SGHTS, CDR2 YDEGEE. The CDR3 is 13 residues long. V shed 4 bases and J shed 7 bases, with 12 bases lying between them. In nucleotides, the CDR3 is TGTGCCAGCAGCACGGACAGTTCGCAGCCCCAGCATTTT. This codes for CASSTDSSQPQHF.

This chain connects TRBV30 to TRBJ2-1; D is unclear. This CDR3 contains 13 residues. Trimming took off 4 bases at V and 1 base at J, with 8 bases between the two ends. Germline values: CDR1 GTSNPN, CDR2 SVGIG (reference sequence). The CDR3 bases are TGTGCCTGGACCCCATCGTCCTACAATGAGCAGTTCTTC. Amino acid sequence: CAWTPSSYNEQFF.

The genes are TRBV6-6 and TRBJ1-1; perhaps TRBD1 as D (5 bases). Germline CDR1 is MNHNY and CDR2 is SVGAGI (reference sequence). This CDR3 has 15 amino acids. V was clipped by 6 bases and J by 1 base, with 15 bases between them. The CDR3 DNA is TGTGCCAGCAGGAGGGGAGGCGAGGGGAACACTGAAGCTTTCTTT. This gives the protein CASRRGGEGNTEAFF.

This clone was observed a handful of times. This rearrangement joins TRBV18 to TRBJ1-5, with 7 bases identical to TRBD1. The germline gives CDR1 KGHSH, CDR2 LQKENI. The CDR3 is 15 residues long. The ends lost 2 bases at V and 6 bases at J; junction bases unmatched: 7. CDR3 DNA: TGTGCCAGCTCACCAGGGAGACAGGGAGGTCAGCCCCAGCATTTT. Translation: CASSPGRQGGQPQHF.

This clone was observed once. The rearrangement links TRBV7-2 to TRBJ2-1; D gene unclear. The CDR3 extends over 15 amino acids. V shed 6 bases and J shed 2 bases, with 14 bases lying between them. Germline CDR1 reads SGHTA; CDR2 reads FQGNSA. The CDR3 DNA sequence: TGTGCCAGCAGTTCCGATTCCCGCCCCTACAATGAGCAGTTCTTC. It yields the protein CASSSDSRPYNEQFF.

The gene calls are TRBV30 and TRBJ2-7; 8 bases map to TRBD1. The CDR3 consists of 14 residues. V dropped 1 base and J dropped 2; count of bases not matched to a gene: 4. CDR1 is GTSNPN, CDR2 SVGIG, per germline (reference sequence). For the CDR3, the DNA is TGTGCCTGGAGTGGCGACAGGGGCACCTACGAGCAGTACTTC. Protein sequence: CAWSGDRGTYEQYF. Supplemented by reference TRBV30 and TRBJ2-7, the full variable domain reads SQTIHQWPATLVQPVGSPLSLECTVEGTSNPNLYWYRQAAGRGLQLLFYSVGIGQISSEVPQNLSASRPQDRQFILSSKKLLLSDSGFYLCAWSGDRGTYEQYFGPGTRLTVT.

This chain links TRBV19 with TRBJ1-2; tentative D call: TRBD1 (6 bases). The CDR3 length is 12 residues. V lost 3 bases and J lost 4, with 6 bases in between. Germline lookup yields CDR1 LNHDA and CDR2 SQIVND (reference sequence). CDR3 nucleotides: TGTGCCAGTAGTATGACAGGCTATGGCTACACCTTC. It yields the protein CASSMTGYGYTF. Filled out from reference TRBV19 and TRBJ1-2, the complete variable domain reads DGGITQSPKYLFRKEGQNVTLSCEQNLNHDAMYWYRQDPGQGLRLIYYSQIVNDFQKGDIAEGYSVSREKKESFPLTVTSAQKNPTAFYLCASSMTGYGYTFGSGTRLTVV.